One and the same sample provided the 20 T cell receptor beta chains below, sequenced in a study of blood T cell repertoires in COVID-19. Produced via immunoSEQ multiplex PCR; TCRdb's table is partial and in-frame only. The sample comprises tens of thousands of clones, 82% of which are singletons, and 6% to 7.5% rests with the top ten. Sequencing was performed on peripheral blood. Source of these receptors: a man aged 50 or older with active or convalescent COVID-19.

The V gene is TRBV5-1, the J gene TRBJ2-1; possible D gene TRBD2, 6 bases. V was pared by 1 base and J by 0 bases, with 11 bases between. Germline loops: CDR1 SGHRS, CDR2 YFSETQ. This CDR3 spans 16 amino acids. As DNA, the CDR3 is TGCGCCAGCAGCTTGTCTGCGGGGAGCTCCTACAATGAGCAGTTCTTC. The encoded protein is CASSLSAGSSYNEQFF.

The rearrangement uses TRBV7-8 and TRBJ2-7; TRBD1 matches 8 bases. V lost 6 bases and J lost 3; bases outside the gene matches: 7. In germline, CDR1 is SGHVS, CDR2 FQNEAQ. This CDR3 region has 14 residues. The CDR3 DNA follows: TGTGCCAGCAGACTAGGGACAGGCAACTACGAGCAGTACTTC. It encodes CASRLGTGNYEQYF.

The rearrangement links TRBV10-1 to TRBJ2-2; 14 nucleotides align to TRBD2. Trimming cost V 11 bases and J 5 bases; bases outside gene matches: 16. Germline assignment: CDR1 WNHNN and CDR2 SYGVQD (reference sequence). This CDR3 region has 18 residues. This CDR3 is CAGLGRTSGGRTTGELFF. CDR3 nucleotide sequence: TGCGCCGGCCTGGGCAGGACTAGCGGGGGGCGGACGACCGGGGAGCTGTTTTTT.

V gene TRBV18 combines with J gene TRBJ1-2; 7 bases agree with TRBD1. V was pared by 3 bases and J by 6 bases, with 7 bases of the junction left unmatched. Germline V lookup: CDR1 KGHSH, CDR2 LQKENI. The CDR3 has 14 amino acids. The CDR3 coding sequence is TGTGCCAGCTCACCTAACGGACAGGACGATGGCTACACCTTC. As protein: CASSPNGQDDGYTF.

The rearrangement links TRBV10-3 to TRBJ2-3; 8 bases agree with TRBD1. The CDR3 runs to 15 residues. Losses at the gene ends were 2 bases for V and 4 bases for J; bases not matched to a gene: 5. The germline CDR1 and CDR2 sequences are ENHRY and SYGVKD. Here the CDR3 DNA reads TGTGCCATCAGTGAGGGACAGGGAGGCCCAGATACGCAGTATTTT. Protein product: CAISEGQGGPDTQYF.

This clone showed up just a few times. This rearrangement joins TRBV18 to TRBJ1-1, with 7 bases matching TRBD1. Germline lookup yields CDR1 KGHSH and CDR2 LQKENI. V dropped 0 bases and J dropped 12; count of bases not matched to a gene: 16. The CDR3 has 16 amino acids. This CDR3 is CASSPPAAGTGTDSFF. Here the CDR3 DNA reads TGTGCCAGCTCACCACCCGCAGCCGGGACCGGGACAGATTCTTTCTTT.

The chain is built from TRBV5-6 and TRBJ1-5; TRBD1 might be the D (6 bases). The CDR3 is 17 residues long. Trimming stripped 1 base from V and 3 bases from J, with 17 bases between. In germline, CDR1 is SGHDT, CDR2 YYEEEE. The CDR3 sequence: CASSLSLSRDTNQPQHF. The CDR3 bases are TGTGCCAGCAGCTTGTCGCTGTCGAGGGACACCAATCAGCCCCAGCATTTT.

This chain connects TRBV29-1 to TRBJ2-2, with 7 positions matching TRBD1. After removal of 6 bases from V and 6 bases from J, the junction contained 7 bases not matched to a gene. The CDR3 covers 13 residues. Germline values: CDR1 SQVTM, CDR2 ANQGSEA. The CDR3 region is CSVKTGDPGELFF. CDR3 nucleotides: TGCAGCGTGAAAACAGGGGATCCCGGGGAGCTGTTTTTT.

The chain has TRBV10-1 and TRBJ2-3, with a weak D call TRBD1 (6 bases). Per the germline V gene, CDR1 is WNHNN and CDR2 is SYGVQD (reference sequence). The V end lost 8 bases, the J end lost 4 bases, and 13 bases lay between the germline ends. This CDR3 comprises 13 residues. The DNA for the CDR3 is TGCGCCAGCCCCTTGGGGGCTCCAGATACGCAGTATTTT. It yields the protein CASPLGAPDTQYF.

This chain joins TRBV7-2 and TRBJ2-1, with D unresolved. CDR3 length: 11 amino acids. Germline V gives CDR1 SGHTA, CDR2 FQGNSA. Deletions cut 5 bases from V and 7 bases from J, with 6 bases between. CDR3: CASSQKNEQFF. DNA of the CDR3: TGTGCCAGCAGCCAAAAAAATGAGCAGTTCTTC.

This chain connects TRBV2 to TRBJ2-1, with TRBD1 matching over 9 bases. The CDR3 covers 15 residues. CDR1 and CDR2 from the germline V gene are SNHLY and FYNNEI. J was trimmed by 7 bases and V by 4 bases; bases with no gene match: 8. The CDR3 here is CASSVETGGENEQFF. The CDR3 nucleotides read TGTGCCAGCAGTGTTGAGACAGGGGGGGAAAATGAGCAGTTCTTC. Combining the CDR3 with reference TRBV2 and TRBJ2-1 gives the whole variable domain EPEVTQTPSHQVTQMGQEVILRCVPISNHLYFYWYRQILGQKVEFLVSFYNNEISEKSEIFDDQFSVERPDGSNFTLKIRSTKLEDSAMYFCASSVETGGENEQFFGPGTRLTVL.

This chain connects TRBV15 to TRBJ2-3; unclear D gene. The CDR3 is 12 amino acids. Germline CDR1 and CDR2: LNHNV and YYDKDF (reference sequence). Deletions cut 0 bases from V and 7 bases from J, with 5 bases between. CDR3 bases: TGTGCCACCAGCAGAGAATTTAATACGCAGTATTTT. Its translation: CATSREFNTQYF.

The J gene is TRBJ1-1, the V gene TRBV2; 8 bases match TRBD1. J gave up 4 bases and V 4 bases, and 5 bases lay outside the gene matches. Per germline, CDR1 SNHLY and CDR2 FYNNEI. The CDR3 contains 14 residues. The CDR3 loop reads CASSGTGGATEAFF. CDR3 coding DNA: TGTGCCAGCAGTGGAACAGGGGGTGCCACTGAAGCTTTCTTT.

The gene calls are TRBV14 and TRBJ2-1; TRBD1 matches at 7 bases. CDR3 length: 15 residues. J gave up 3 bases and V 1 base, and 3 bases lay outside the gene matches. In germline, CDR1 is SGHDN, CDR2 FVKESK. The CDR3 bases are TGTGCCAGCAGCCAAGTGGGGACAGTCTACAATGAGCAGTTCTTC. As protein: CASSQVGTVYNEQFF.

This sequence joins TRBV5-1 and TRBJ1-1; the D gene is possibly TRBD1 (5 bases). Trimming removed 0 bases at V and 8 bases at J, with 11 bases between. Per germline, CDR1 SGHRS and CDR2 YFSETQ. The CDR3 consists of 13 residues. CDR3 coding DNA: TGCGCCAGCAGCTTGGCTGGCCGGGGGGAAGCTTTCTTT. Its protein product is CASSLAGRGEAFF.

The rearrangement links TRBV5-1 to TRBJ2-7; 12 positions match TRBD1. The germline V gene encodes CDR1 SGHRS and CDR2 YFSETQ. Unmatched junction bases numbered 7, after V lost 5 bases and J lost 4 bases. The CDR3 covers 15 residues. CDR3 sequence: CASRPGTGGFYEQYV. CDR3 DNA sequence: TGCGCCAGCAGGCCCGGGACAGGGGGCTTTTACGAGCAGTACGTC.

The chain recombines TRBV21-1 with TRBJ1-1; TRBD1 is the table's D call, not checked against the DNA. TRBV21-1 is given as a pseudogene. This CDR3 has 13 residues. For the CDR3, the DNA is TGTGCCACTACGGGACAGTTGAACACTGAAGCTTTCTTT. This codes for CATTGQLNTEAFF.

V and J are TRBV11-2 and TRBJ1-6; weak D call: TRBD1 (6 bases). There are 15 residues in the CDR3. V was trimmed by 2 bases and J by 5 bases, leaving 10 bases between them. Germline CDR1 is SGHAT and CDR2 is FQNNGV. Here the CDR3 DNA reads TGTGCCAGCAGCTTAACGGACAGCCATAATTCACCCCTCCACTTT. This gives the protein CASSLTDSHNSPLHF. The variable domain in full, completed from reference TRBV11-2 and TRBJ1-6, reads EAGVAQSPRYKIIEKRQSVAFWCNPISGHATLYWYQQILGQGPKLLIQFQNNGVVDDSQLPKDRFSAERLKGVDSTLKIQPAKLEDSAVYLCASSLTDSHNSPLHFGNGTRLTVT.

V usage is TRBV28 and J usage is TRBJ1-4, with TRBD1 matching over 8 bases. Germline values: CDR1 MDHEN, CDR2 SYDVKM. Trimming took 5 bases from V and 4 from J; bases not matched to a gene: 9. The length of the CDR3 is 16 residues. CDR3 bases: TGTGCCAGCAGTCGCACCACAGGGGGGGGTAATGAAAAACTGTTTTTT. Its translation is CASSRTTGGGNEKLFF. The variable domain in full, with the rest retrieved from reference TRBV28 and TRBJ1-4, is DVKVTQSSRYLVKRTGEKVFLECVQDMDHENMFWYRQDPGLGLRLIYFSYDVKMKEKGDIPEGYSVSREKKERFSLILESASTNQTSMYLCASSRTTGGGNEKLFFGSGTQLSVL.

The V and J genes are TRBV11-2 and TRBJ2-3; D is perhaps TRBD1 (7 bases). The CDR3 runs 16 residues. The ends were cut back, 1 base at V and 5 bases at J, with 16 bases in the middle. CDR1 and CDR2 (germline): SGHAT, FQNNGV. The CDR3 DNA reads TGTGCCAGCAGCTTAGGTCCTTGGAGGGGGCGAGATACGCAGTATTTT. Translating gives CASSLGPWRGRDTQYF.